The sequence of this T cell receptor beta chain was determined in a study of cytotoxic CD8 clonotypes in ibrutinib-treated CLL. This table comes from immunoSEQ multiplex PCR, and its TCRdb copy is limited to in-frame clones, with some not included. The sample shows about 300,000 clones, roughly 76% of them seen only once. Germline loops: CDR1 PRHDT, CDR2 FYEKMQ (reference sequence). Deletions cut 3 bases from V and 1 base from J, with 4 bases between. CDR3 length equals 12 residues. About this clone: Antigen specificity is unknown.

The study's findings and limits: Sustained-remission and progressing patients had unequal sampling times.

The input for sequencing was PBMCs, taken at disease progression, from a patient treated with ibrutinib. The chain uses TRBV13 and TRBJ2-7; D is undetermined. This TCR was sampled from a human donor with chronic lymphocytic leukemia. The CDR3 region is CASSFKSYEQYF. Written as DNA, the CDR3 is TGTGCCAGCAGCTTTAAATCCTACGAGCAGTACTTC.